This record concerns one T cell receptor (beta chain) sequence. Its antigen is unidentified. Primers for the PCR totalled 60 Vbeta and 13 Jbeta. TCRdb's table, derived via immunoSEQ multiplex PCR, lists solely in-frame clones and lacks some. This table has roughly 180,000 clones, approximately 83% appearing once. This sample was taken from a study of cytomegalovirus exposure and HLA in healthy donors. At the level of the study: Researchers found that approximately 77% of a few hundred genotyped donors fell within the Caucasian-associated ancestry cluster.

General study points: A cluster of highly shared sequence variants was likely a sequencing artifact. The authors enumerated over 150 TCR beta chains as linked to cytomegalovirus. The classifier reportedly diagnosed cytomegalovirus status with high specificity and sensitivity.

Trimming stripped 2 bases from V and 5 bases from J, with 19 bases between. The CDR3 covers 18 residues. Germline V CDR1 and CDR2: LNHNV, YYDKDF (reference sequence). This clonotype was sampled from a man aged 18 to 30 in good health and CMV-seropositive. Sequencing used PBMCs. This chain links TRBV15 with TRBJ1-6; a weak D match, TRBD1 (6 bases). For the CDR3, the DNA is TGTGCCACCAGCAGATTATGGGGGCTACAGGGAAATAATTCACCCCTCCACTTT. It specifies CATSRLWGLQGNNSPLHF. The full variable domain, completed using reference TRBV15 and TRBJ1-6, is DAMVIQNPRYQVTQFGKPVTLSCSQTLNHNVMYWYQQKSSQAPKLLFHYYDKDFNNEADTPDNFQSRRPNTSFCFLDIRSPGLGDTAMYLCATSRLWGLQGNNSPLHFGNGTRLTVT.